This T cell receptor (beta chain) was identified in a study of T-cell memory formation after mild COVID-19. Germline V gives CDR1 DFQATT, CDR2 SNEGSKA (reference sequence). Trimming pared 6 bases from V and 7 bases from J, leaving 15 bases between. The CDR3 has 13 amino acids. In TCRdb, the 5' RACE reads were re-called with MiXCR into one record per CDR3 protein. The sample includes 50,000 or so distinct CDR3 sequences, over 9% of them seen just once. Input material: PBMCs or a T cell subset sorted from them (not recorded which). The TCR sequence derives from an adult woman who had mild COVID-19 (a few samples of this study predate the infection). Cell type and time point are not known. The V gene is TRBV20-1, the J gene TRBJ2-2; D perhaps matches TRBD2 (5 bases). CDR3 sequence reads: CSAPVRAGGELFF. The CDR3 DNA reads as TGCAGTGCCCCAGTGAGGGCGGGCGGGGAGCTGTTTTTT.